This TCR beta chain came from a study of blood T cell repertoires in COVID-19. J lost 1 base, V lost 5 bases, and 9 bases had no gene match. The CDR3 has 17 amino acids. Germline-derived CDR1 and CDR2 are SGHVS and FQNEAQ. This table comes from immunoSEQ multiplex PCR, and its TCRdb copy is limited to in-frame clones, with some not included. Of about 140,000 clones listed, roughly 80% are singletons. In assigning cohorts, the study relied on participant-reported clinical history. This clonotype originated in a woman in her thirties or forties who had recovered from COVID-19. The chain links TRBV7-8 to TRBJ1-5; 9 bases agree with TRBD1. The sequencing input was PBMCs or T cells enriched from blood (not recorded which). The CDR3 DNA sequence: TGTGCCAGCAGCGATAGTAGGGGGACAGGGAGCAATCAGCCCCAGCATTTT. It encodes CASSDSRGTGSNQPQHF. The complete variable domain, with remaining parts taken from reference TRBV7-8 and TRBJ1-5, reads GAGVSQSPRYKVAKRGQDVALRCDPISGHVSLFWYQQALGQGPEFLTYFQNEAQLDKSGLPSDRFFAERPEGSVSTLKIQRTQQEDSAVYLCASSDSRGTGSNQPQHFGDGTRLSIL.